Following are 6 T cell receptor beta chains from one sample sequenced in a study of CD8 T cells in ankylosing spondylitis. Notes on the study in general: A TCR beta motif of several highly homologous variants seemed to mark ankylosing spondylitis blood.

TCRdb re-called the 5' RACE reads through MiXCR, storing one row per CDR3 protein. The data contain some 450,000 distinct CDR3 sequences, more than 15% of them singletons. The antigens these receptors bind are not known. Sequencing was carried out using blood, either unsorted or a sorted T cell fraction (not recorded which). These receptors were taken from a male donor with ankylosing spondylitis.

CDR3 amino acids: CASSPGQGAGISYNEQFF. The CDR3 nucleotides read TGTGCCAGCAGCCCGGGACAGGGGGCCGGGATCTCCTACAATGAGCAGTTCTTC. This rearrangement joins TRBV11-1 to TRBJ2-1, with 12 nucleotides matching TRBD1. The CDR3 consists of 18 residues. V lost 5 bases and J lost 0; bases outside the gene matches: 8. Looked up from germline, CDR1 is SGHAT and CDR2 is FQDESV (reference sequence).

There are many counts of this clonotype. In DNA, the CDR3 is TGTGCCAGCAGCACCTCGGGACTAGGAGGGGGCGAGCAGTACTTC. Its translation is CASSTSGLGGGEQYF. V is TRBV4-2 and J is TRBJ2-7, with 8 bases matching TRBD2. V shed 5 bases, J shed 6 bases, and the junction held 12 bases outside the gene matches. This CDR3 is built from 15 residues. Germline loops: CDR1 LGHNA, CDR2 YNFKEQ.

Many counts were recorded for this clonotype. This sequence joins TRBV7-8 and TRBJ2-3; either TRBD1 or TRBD2 may fit D (5 bases each). Germline values: CDR1 SGHVS, CDR2 FQNEAQ. V gave up 1 base and J gave up 4 bases, with 21 bases separating them. The CDR3 runs 18 residues. The CDR3 DNA is TGTGCCAGCAGCTTAGGTACAACGGGACCAAGGGGAGCAGATACGCAGTATTTT. Translating gives CASSLGTTGPRGADTQYF.

This clonotype has a handful of counts. V gene TRBV29-1 combines with J gene TRBJ2-3, with TRBD2 identical over 12 bases. The CDR3 covers 14 residues. Trimming took 4 bases from V and 2 from J; bases not matched to a gene: 1. The germline V gene has CDR1 SQVTM and CDR2 ANQGSEA. The CDR3 region is CSVGLAGVTDTQYF. The CDR3 DNA is TGCAGCGTTGGACTAGCGGGGGTCACAGATACGCAGTATTTT.

This sequence joins TRBV28 and TRBJ1-3, with D possibly matching TRBD1 (6 bases). Germline CDR1 and CDR2: MDHEN and SYDVKM. Trimming took off 6 bases at V and 1 base at J, with 10 bases between the two ends. The CDR3 is made up of 14 amino acids. The CDR3 is CASSRDKSGNTIYF. As DNA, the CDR3 is TGTGCCAGCAGCCGGGACAAATCTGGAAACACCATATATTTT.

This clonotype was seen a handful of times. This rearrangement joins TRBV6-1 to TRBJ2-6; D is uncertain. Trimming removed 6 bases at V and 2 bases at J, with 8 bases between. Germline V gene sequence: CDR1 MNHNS, CDR2 SASEGT. This CDR3 is 14 amino acids long. CDR3 loop: CASRRDAGANVLTF. The CDR3 DNA is TGTGCCAGCAGAAGAGACGCTGGGGCCAACGTCCTGACTTTC.